Reported below is one TCR beta chain. This specimen comes from a study of blood T cell repertoires in COVID-19. Across the study: Acute-phase and convalescent COVID-19 samples originated in the United States, Italy and Spain. Sources were T cells, B-cell-depleted T cells, or PBMCs; the material itself was cDNA or gDNA.

Trimming took 7 bases from V and 4 from J; bases not matched to a gene: 7. In germline, CDR1 is MNHEY, CDR2 SMNVEV (reference sequence). This CDR3 region has 14 residues. Repertoires were generated with immunoSEQ multiplex PCR, while TCRdb's copy carries only in-frame clones and drops some. The data hold 60,000 to 75,000 clones, with 87% observed a single time. The chain recombines TRBV27 with TRBJ2-7; 10 nucleotides line up with TRBD1. This sequence was found in a man in his fifties with active COVID-19. Sequencing was done on a sample of peripheral blood. The CDR3 nucleotides are TGTGCCAGCATCTCGACAGGGGGCTCTTACGAGCAGTACTTC. This translates into CASISTGGSYEQYF.